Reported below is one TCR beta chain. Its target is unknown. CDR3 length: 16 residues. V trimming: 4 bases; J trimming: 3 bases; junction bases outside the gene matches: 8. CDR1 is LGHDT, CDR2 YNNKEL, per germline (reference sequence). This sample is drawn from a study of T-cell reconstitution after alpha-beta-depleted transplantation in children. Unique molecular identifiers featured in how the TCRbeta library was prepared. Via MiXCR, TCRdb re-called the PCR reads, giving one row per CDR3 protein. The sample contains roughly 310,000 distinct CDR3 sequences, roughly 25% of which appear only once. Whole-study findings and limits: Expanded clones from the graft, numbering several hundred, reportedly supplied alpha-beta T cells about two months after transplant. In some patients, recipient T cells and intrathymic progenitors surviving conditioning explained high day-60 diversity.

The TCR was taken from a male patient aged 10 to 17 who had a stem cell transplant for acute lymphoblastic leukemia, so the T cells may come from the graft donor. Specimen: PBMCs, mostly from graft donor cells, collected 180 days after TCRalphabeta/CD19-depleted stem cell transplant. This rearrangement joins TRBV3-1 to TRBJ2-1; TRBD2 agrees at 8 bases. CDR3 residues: CASSPILAAVYNEQFF. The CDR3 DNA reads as TGTGCCAGCAGCCCCATACTAGCGGCAGTCTACAATGAGCAGTTCTTC.